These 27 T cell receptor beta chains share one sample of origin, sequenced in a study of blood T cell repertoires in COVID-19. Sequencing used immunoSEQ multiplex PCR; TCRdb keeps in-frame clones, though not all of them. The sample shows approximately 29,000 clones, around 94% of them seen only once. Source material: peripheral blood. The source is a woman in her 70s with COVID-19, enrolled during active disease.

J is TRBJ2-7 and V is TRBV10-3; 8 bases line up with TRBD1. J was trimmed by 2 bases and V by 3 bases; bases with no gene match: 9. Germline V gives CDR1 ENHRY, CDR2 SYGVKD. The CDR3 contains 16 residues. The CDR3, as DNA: TGTGCCATCAGTGACATGACCGGGACAGGCACCTACGAGCAGTACTTC. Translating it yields CAISDMTGTGTYEQYF.

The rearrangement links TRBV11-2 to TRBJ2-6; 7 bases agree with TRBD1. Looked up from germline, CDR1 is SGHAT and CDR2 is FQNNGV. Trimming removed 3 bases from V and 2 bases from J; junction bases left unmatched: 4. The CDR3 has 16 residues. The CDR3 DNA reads TGTGCCAGCAGCTTCATTACAGGGGCTGGGGCCAACGTCCTGACTTTC. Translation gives CASSFITGAGANVLTF.

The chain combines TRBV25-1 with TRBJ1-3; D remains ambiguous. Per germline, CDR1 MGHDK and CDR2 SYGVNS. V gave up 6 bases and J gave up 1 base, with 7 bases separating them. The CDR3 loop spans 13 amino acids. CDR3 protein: CASSRGSGNTIYF. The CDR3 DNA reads TGTGCCAGCAGCCGGGGTTCTGGAAACACCATATATTTT.

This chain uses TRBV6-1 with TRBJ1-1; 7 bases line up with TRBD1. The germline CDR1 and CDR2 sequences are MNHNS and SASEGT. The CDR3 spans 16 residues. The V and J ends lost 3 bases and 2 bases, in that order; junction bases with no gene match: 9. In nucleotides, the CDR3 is TGTGCCAGCAGTGATAGGGGGCTGGTCGGAAACACTGAAGCTTTCTTT. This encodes CASSDRGLVGNTEAFF.

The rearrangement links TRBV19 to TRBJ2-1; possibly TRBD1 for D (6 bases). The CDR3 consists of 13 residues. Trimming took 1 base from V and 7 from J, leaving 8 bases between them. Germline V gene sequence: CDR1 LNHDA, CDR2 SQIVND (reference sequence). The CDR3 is CASSIGQVNEQFF. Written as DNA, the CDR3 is TGTGCCAGTAGTATAGGACAGGTGAATGAGCAGTTCTTC.

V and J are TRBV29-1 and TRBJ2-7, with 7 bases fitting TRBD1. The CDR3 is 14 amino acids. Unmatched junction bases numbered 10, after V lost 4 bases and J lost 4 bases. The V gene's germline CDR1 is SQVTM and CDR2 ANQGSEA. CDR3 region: CSVAETGKLYEQYF. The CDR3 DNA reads TGCAGCGTTGCGGAGACAGGGAAACTATACGAGCAGTACTTC.

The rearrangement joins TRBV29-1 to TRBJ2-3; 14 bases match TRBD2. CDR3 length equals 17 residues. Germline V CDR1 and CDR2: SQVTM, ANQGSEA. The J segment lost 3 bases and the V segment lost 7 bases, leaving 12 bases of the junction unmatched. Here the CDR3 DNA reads TGCAGCGCATCTACTAGACTAGCGGGAGGGCGTACAGATACGCAGTATTTT. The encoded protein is CSASTRLAGGRTDTQYF.

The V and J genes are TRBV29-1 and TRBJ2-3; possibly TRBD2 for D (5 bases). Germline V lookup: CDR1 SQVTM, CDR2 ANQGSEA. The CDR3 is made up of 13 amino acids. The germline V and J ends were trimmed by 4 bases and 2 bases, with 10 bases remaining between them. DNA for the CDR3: TGCAGCGTTGTGGCACTAGACACAGATACGCAGTATTTT. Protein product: CSVVALDTDTQYF.

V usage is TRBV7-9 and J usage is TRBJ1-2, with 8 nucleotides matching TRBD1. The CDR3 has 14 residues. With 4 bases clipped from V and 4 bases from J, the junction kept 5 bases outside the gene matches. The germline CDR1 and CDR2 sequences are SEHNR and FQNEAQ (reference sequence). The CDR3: CASSSQGVVYGYTF. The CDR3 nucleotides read TGTGCCAGCAGCTCACAGGGGGTAGTCTATGGCTACACCTTC.

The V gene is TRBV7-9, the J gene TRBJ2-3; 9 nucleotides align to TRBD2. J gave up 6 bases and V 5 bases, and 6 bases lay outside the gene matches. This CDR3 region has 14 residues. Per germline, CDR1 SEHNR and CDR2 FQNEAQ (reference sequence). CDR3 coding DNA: TGTGCCAGCAGCGCCTGGGGACTAGCTGATACGCAGTATTTT. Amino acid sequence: CASSAWGLADTQYF.

CDR3 DNA: TGTGCCTGGAGCGCCGACAGGGGAGTAGAGACCCAGTACTTC. Protein product: CAWSADRGVETQYF. The chain combines TRBV30 with TRBJ2-5; 8 bases map to TRBD1. The CDR3 consists of 14 residues. The V gene's germline CDR1 is GTSNPN and CDR2 SVGIG (reference sequence). The ends lost 3 bases at V and 4 bases at J; junction bases unmatched: 7.

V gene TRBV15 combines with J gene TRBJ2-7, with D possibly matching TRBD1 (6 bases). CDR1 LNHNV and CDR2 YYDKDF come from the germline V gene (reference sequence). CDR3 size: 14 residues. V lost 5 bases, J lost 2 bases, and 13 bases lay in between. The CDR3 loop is CATSPGQTPYEQYF. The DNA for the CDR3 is TGTGCCACCAGCCCAGGACAGACCCCCTACGAGCAGTACTTC.

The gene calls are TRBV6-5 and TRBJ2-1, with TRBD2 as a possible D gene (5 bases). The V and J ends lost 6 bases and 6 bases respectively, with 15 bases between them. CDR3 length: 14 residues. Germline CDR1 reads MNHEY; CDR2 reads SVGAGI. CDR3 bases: TGTGCCAGCAGACGAGGACCGGGGAGCAATGAGCAGTTCTTC. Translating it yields CASRRGPGSNEQFF.

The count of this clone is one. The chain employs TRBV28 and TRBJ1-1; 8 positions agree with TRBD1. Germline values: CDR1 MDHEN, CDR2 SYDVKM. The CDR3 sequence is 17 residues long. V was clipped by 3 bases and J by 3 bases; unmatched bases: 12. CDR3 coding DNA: TGTGCCAGCAGTTTCTGGGCAGGGGGCGGGATCGACACTGAAGCTTTCTTT. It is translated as CASSFWAGGGIDTEAFF.

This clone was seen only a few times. CDR3 region: CASSLVGLAPDTQYF. The CDR3 bases are TGCGCCAGCAGCTTGGTGGGACTAGCCCCCGATACGCAGTATTTT. This chain uses TRBV5-1 with TRBJ2-3, with TRBD2 matching over 9 bases. This CDR3 spans 15 amino acids. Trimming at V came to 0 bases and at J to 6 bases, leaving 5 bases not matched to a gene. Germline V gene sequence: CDR1 SGHRS, CDR2 YFSETQ.

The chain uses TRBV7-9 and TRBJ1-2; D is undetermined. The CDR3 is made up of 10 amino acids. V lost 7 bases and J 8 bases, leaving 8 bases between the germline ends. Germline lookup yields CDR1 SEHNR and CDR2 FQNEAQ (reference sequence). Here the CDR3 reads CASTFGGYTF. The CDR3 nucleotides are TGTGCCAGCACCTTCGGGGGCTACACCTTC.

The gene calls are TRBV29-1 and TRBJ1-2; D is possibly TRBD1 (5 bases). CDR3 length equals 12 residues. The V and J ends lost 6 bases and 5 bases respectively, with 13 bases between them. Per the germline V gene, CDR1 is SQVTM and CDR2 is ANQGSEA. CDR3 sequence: CSVAEGRYGYTF. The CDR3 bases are TGCAGCGTGGCCGAGGGGAGGTATGGCTACACCTTC.

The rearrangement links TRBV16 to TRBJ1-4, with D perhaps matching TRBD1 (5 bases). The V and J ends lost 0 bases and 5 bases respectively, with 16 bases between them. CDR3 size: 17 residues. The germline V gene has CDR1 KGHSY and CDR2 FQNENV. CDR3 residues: CASSQSRVTAMNEKLFF. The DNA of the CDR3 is TGTGCCAGCAGCCAATCAAGGGTGACAGCTATGAATGAAAAACTGTTTTTT.

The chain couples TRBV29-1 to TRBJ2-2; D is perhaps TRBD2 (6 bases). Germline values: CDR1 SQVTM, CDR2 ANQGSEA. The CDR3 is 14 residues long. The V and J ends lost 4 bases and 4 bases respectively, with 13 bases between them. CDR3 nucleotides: TGCAGCGTTGCTGTTGGAGGGTTCACCGGGGAGCTGTTTTTT. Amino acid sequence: CSVAVGGFTGELFF.

The CDR3 reads CASSPNMMTEAYEQYF. The CDR3 DNA reads TGCGCCAGCAGCCCGAATATGATGACAGAGGCTTACGAGCAGTACTTC. The V call is TRBV5-1, the J call TRBJ2-7; TRBD1 might be the D (5 bases). The V end lost 4 bases, the J end lost 4 bases, and 21 bases lay between the germline ends. Germline lookup yields CDR1 SGHRS and CDR2 YFSETQ. CDR3 length: 16 residues. Looking up the rest from reference TRBV5-1 and TRBJ2-7 gives the full variable domain: KAGVTQTPRYLIKTRGQQVTLSCSPISGHRSVSWYQQTPGQGLQFLFEYFSETQRNKGNFPGRFSGRQFSNSRSEMNVSTLELGDSALYLCASSPNMMTEAYEQYFGPGTRLTVT.

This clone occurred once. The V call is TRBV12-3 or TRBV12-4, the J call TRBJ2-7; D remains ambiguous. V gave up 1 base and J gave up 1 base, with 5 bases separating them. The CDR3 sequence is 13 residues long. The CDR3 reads CASSLERSYEQYF. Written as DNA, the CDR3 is TGTGCCAGCAGTTTAGAGAGGTCCTACGAGCAGTACTTC.

The CDR3 protein is CSVGSYNEQFF. Written as DNA, the CDR3 is TGCAGCGTTGGTTCTTACAATGAGCAGTTCTTC. The J gene is TRBJ2-1, the V gene TRBV29-1; no clear D. Trimming stripped 4 bases from V and 4 bases from J, with 5 bases between. Germline-derived CDR1 and CDR2 are SQVTM and ANQGSEA. This CDR3 spans 11 amino acids.

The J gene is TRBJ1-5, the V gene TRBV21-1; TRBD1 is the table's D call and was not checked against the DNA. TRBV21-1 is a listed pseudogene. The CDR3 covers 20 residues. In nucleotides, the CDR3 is TGTGCCAGCAGCAAAGGGAAAGGGGCATACCTTAATAGCAGCAATCAGCCCCAGCATTTT. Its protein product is CASSKGKGAYLNSSNQPQHF.

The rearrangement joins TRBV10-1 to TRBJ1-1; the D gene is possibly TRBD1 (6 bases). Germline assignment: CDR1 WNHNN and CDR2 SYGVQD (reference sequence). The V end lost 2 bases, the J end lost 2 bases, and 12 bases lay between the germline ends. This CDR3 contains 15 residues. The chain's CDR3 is CASSETAGANTEAFF. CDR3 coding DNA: TGCGCCAGCAGTGAGACAGCAGGGGCCAACACTGAAGCTTTCTTT.

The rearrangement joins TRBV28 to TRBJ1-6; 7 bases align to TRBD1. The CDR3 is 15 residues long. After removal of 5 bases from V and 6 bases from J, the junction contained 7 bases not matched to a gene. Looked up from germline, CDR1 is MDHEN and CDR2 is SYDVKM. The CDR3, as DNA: TGTGCCAGCAGTACCGGGGACAGTAGTAATTCACCCCTCCACTTT. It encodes CASSTGDSSNSPLHF.

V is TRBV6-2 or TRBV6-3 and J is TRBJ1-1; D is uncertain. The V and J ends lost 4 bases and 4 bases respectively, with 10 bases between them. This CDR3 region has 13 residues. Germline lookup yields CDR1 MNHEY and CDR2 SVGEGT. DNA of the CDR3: TGTGCCAGCAGTTGGGCAGGAGGCACTGAAGCTTTCTTT. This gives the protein CASSWAGGTEAFF.

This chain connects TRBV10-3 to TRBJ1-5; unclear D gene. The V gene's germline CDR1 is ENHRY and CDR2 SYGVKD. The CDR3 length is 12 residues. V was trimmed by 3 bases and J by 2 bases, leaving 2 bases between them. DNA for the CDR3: TGTGCCATCAGTGACGGCAATCAGCCCCAGCATTTT. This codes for CAISDGNQPQHF.